This TCR beta chain was sequenced in a study of identical twins. CDR3 length: 16 residues. Trimming removed 7 bases at V and 8 bases at J, with 27 bases between. This clonotype came up many times. Its antigen is not known. TCRdb used MiXCR to reprocess the 5' RACE reads, holding one entry per CDR3 protein. The sample comprises approximately 690,000 distinct CDR3 sequences, approximately 6% of which are singletons, and roughly 2% rests with the top ten. Whole-study results and caveats: Where beta out-of-frame sequences were concerned, excess twin sharing was weaker. Conclusions came from cross-sectional statistical analysis, not from following the same donors. In cord blood, abundant beta clonotypes had fewer insertions; memory showed no trend.

V and J are TRBV12-3 or TRBV12-4 and TRBJ2-7; no clear D. The sequencing sample was made of naive T cells sorted from blood. The receptor's source is a man younger than 30 in good health. The CDR3 sequence: CASIACDRANYDQQYF. The CDR3 DNA reads TGTGCCAGCATAGCATGCGACCGCGCGAACTACGACCAGCAGTACTTC.